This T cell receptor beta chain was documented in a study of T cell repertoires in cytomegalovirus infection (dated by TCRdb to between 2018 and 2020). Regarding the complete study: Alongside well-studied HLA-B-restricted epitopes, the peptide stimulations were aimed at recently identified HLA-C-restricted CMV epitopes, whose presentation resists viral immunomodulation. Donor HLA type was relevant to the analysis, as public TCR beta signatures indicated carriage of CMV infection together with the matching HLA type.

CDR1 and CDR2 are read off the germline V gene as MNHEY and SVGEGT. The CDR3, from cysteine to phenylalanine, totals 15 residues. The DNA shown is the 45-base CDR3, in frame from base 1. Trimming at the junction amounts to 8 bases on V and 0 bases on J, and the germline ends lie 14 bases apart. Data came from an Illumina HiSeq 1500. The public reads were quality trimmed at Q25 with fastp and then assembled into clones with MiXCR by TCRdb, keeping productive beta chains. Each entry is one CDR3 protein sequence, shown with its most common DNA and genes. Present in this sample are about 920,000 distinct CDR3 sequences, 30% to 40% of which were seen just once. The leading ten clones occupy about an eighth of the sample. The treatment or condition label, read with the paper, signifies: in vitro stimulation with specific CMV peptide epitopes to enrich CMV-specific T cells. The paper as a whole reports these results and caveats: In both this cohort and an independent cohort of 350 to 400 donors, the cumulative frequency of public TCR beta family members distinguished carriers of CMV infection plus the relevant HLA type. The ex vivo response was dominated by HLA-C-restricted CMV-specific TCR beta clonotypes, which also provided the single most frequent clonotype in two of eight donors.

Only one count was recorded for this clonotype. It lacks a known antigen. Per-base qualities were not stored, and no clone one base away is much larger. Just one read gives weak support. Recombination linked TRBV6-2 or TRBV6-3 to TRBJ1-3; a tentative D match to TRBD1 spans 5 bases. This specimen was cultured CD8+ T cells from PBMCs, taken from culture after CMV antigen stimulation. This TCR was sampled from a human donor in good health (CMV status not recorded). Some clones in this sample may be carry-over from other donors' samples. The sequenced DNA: TGTGCCAGCGGACGGACATCAAGCTCTGGAAACACCATATATTTT. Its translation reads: CASGRTSSSGNTIYF.